A selection of T cell receptor beta chains follows, all from one sample in a study of lymphopenia after photon versus proton radiotherapy. Only in-frame clones appear in the TCRdb table, and some are missing; sequencing was by immunoSEQ multiplex PCR. The table includes about 50,000 clones, 92% detected once. Specimen: peripheral blood, collected from a patient treated with photon-based radiotherapy. These TCRs come from a woman in her thirties or forties with cholangiocarcinoma. Both conserved end residues are part of each CDR3. The D gene is left open where the match is weak. The size entry is marked missing in some rows and otherwise reads once, few, many or a size class.

abundance	v_gene	d_gene	j_gene	CDR3aa	CDR3nt
NA	TRBV11-2	NA	TRBJ1-1	CASSPRLNTEAFF	TGTGCCAGCAGCCCCAGATTGAACACTGAAGCTTTCTTT
NA	TRBV10-3	TRBD2	TRBJ2-5	CAIRKTSGETQYF	TGTGCCATCAGAAAGACTAGCGGGGAGACCCAGTACTTC
NA	TRBV6-1	TRBD1	TRBJ2-7	CASSVGTGVPYEQYF	TGTGCCAGCAGTGTAGGGACAGGGGTGCCCTACGAGCAGTACTTC
NA	TRBV5-6	NA	TRBJ2-5	CASSLAAGAYQETQYF	TGTGCCAGCAGCTTAGCGGCGGGGGCGTACCAAGAGACCCAGTACTTC
NA	TRBV19	NA	TRBJ2-7	CASSLGGSWVGEQYF	TGTGCCAGTAGTCTCGGTGGTTCTTGGGTCGGCGAGCAGTACTTC
once	TRBV19	NA	TRBJ1-1	CASIMGPFEAFF	TGTGCCAGTATTATGGGACCATTTGAAGCTTTCTTT
NA	TRBV2	NA	TRBJ1-5	CASSEPGSGTQHF	TGTGCCAGCAGTGAACCAGGGTCAGGTACCCAGCATTTT
NA	TRBV5-6	TRBD1	TRBJ2-5	CASSRLDRGGETQYF	TGTGCCAGCAGCCGCCTCGACAGGGGTGGGGAGACCCAGTACTTC
NA	TRBV5-1	NA	TRBJ2-3	CASSFKDTQYF	TGCGCCAGCAGCTTTAAGGATACGCAGTATTTT
once	TRBV14	NA	TRBJ2-1	CASSPDAFSHNEQFF	TGTGCCAGCAGCCCTGATGCCTTTAGCCACAATGAGCAGTTCTTC
NA	TRBV19	NA	TRBJ2-3	CASPSGVGLQGYF	TGTGCCAGCCCATCAGGGGTAGGGTTACAGGGGTATTTT
NA	TRBV7-9	NA	TRBJ1-1	CASSHGQMNTEAFF	TGTGCCAGCAGCCACGGACAGATGAACACTGAAGCTTTCTTT
NA	TRBV27	NA	TRBJ1-2	CASSRTDYGYTF	TGTGCCAGCAGCCGGACAGACTATGGCTACACCTTC
NA	TRBV6-6	TRBD1	TRBJ1-1	CASSLQGHTEAFF	TGTGCCAGCAGTTTACAGGGGCACACTGAAGCTTTCTTT
NA	TRBV2	NA	TRBJ2-2	CASSDGAGGTGELFF	TGTGCCAGCAGTGACGGTGCGGGTGGCACCGGGGAGCTGTTTTTT
NA	TRBV11-2	NA	TRBJ2-2	CASSNNSRTFANTGELFF	TGTGCCAGCAGCAACAACTCGAGGACATTCGCGAACACCGGGGAGCTGTTTTTT
NA	TRBV27	NA	TRBJ1-2	CASSLGRASSYYGYTF	TGTGCCAGCAGTTTGGGCAGGGCCTCCTCCTACTATGGCTACACCTTC
NA	TRBV11-2	NA	TRBJ2-4	CARDLVDIQYF	TGTGCCAGGGATCTAGTGGACATTCAGTACTTC
NA	TRBV27	NA	TRBJ2-7	CASSPRMASSYEQYF	TGTGCCAGCAGCCCTCGGATGGCGAGCTCCTACGAGCAGTACTTC